The 13 T cell receptor beta chains in this list originate from one sample, sequenced in a study of blood T cell repertoires in COVID-19. The method was immunoSEQ multiplex PCR; TCRdb's version includes in-frame clones alone and lacks a portion of them. Of roughly 100,000 clones in the sample, 76% were seen once. The source material was peripheral blood. Receptor source: a man in his sixties or seventies with acute or convalescent COVID-19.

The rearrangement uses TRBV5-4 and TRBJ2-7; 8 bases agree with TRBD1. This CDR3 contains 16 residues. The ends lost 0 bases at V and 7 bases at J; junction bases unmatched: 12. Germline V gives CDR1 SGHNT, CDR2 YYREEE (reference sequence). DNA of the CDR3: TGTGCCAGCAGCTTGGGGTCCCAAGGACAGGGAAAAGAGCAGTACTTC. Translation: CASSLGSQGQGKEQYF.

J is TRBJ2-1 and V is TRBV7-6; TRBD2 might be the D (6 bases). Trimming removed 0 bases from V and 6 bases from J, with 12 bases in between. CDR1 and CDR2 (germline): SGHVS, FNYEAQ. This CDR3 region has 15 residues. The CDR3 spells CASSLAGGVGNEQFF. Written as DNA, the CDR3 is TGTGCCAGCAGCTTAGCGGGCGGGGTAGGCAATGAGCAGTTCTTC.

The rearrangement uses TRBV4-1 and TRBJ1-5; D gene uncertain. There are 13 residues in the CDR3. Trimming shortened V by 5 bases and J by 2 bases, and 7 bases separated the two germline ends. Looked up from germline, CDR1 is MGHRA and CDR2 is YSYEKL. This CDR3 reads CASSWEGNQPQHF. Here the CDR3 DNA reads TGCGCCAGCAGCTGGGAGGGCAATCAGCCCCAGCATTTT.

The chain couples TRBV6-5 to TRBJ2-7; perhaps TRBD2 as D (5 bases). CDR1 is MNHEY and CDR2 is SVGAGI in the germline V gene. The CDR3 is made up of 14 amino acids. V was pared by 2 bases and J by 6 bases, with 14 bases between. The CDR3 bases are TGTGCCAGCAGTTACCCCCCCGGTCGGGGCGAGCAGTACTTC. Translating it yields CASSYPPGRGEQYF.

This clone was recorded a few times. The chain links TRBV9 to TRBJ1-2; TRBD1 agrees at 7 bases. This CDR3 is 14 amino acids long. V shed 2 bases and J 1 base; nucleotides not matched to a gene: 2. Germline CDR1 SGDLS, CDR2 YYNGEE. CDR3: CASSVGQLNYGYTF. Written as DNA, the CDR3 is TGTGCCAGCAGCGTGGGACAGCTTAACTATGGCTACACCTTC. The entire variable domain, with the rest obtained from reference TRBV9 and TRBJ1-2, is as follows: DSGVTQTPKHLITATGQRVTLRCSPRSGDLSVYWYQQSLDQGLQFLIQYYNGEERAKGNILERFSAQQFPDLHSELNLSSLELGDSALYFCASSVGQLNYGYTFGSGTRLTVV.

The chain carries TRBV6-1 and TRBJ1-2, with a weak D call TRBD1 (6 bases). Trimming removed 2 bases at V and 2 bases at J, with 9 bases between. Germline V lookup: CDR1 MNHNS, CDR2 SASEGT. CDR3 length: 14 residues. CDR3 amino acids: CASSEQGRNYGYTF. The CDR3 nucleotides read TGTGCCAGCAGTGAACAGGGGCGAAACTATGGCTACACCTTC.

Only one count was recorded for this clone. The chain joins TRBV18 to TRBJ1-2; D is undetermined. The CDR3 runs to 14 residues. From germline, CDR1 is KGHSH and CDR2 LQKENI. V was pared by 2 bases and J by 5 bases, with 12 bases between. CDR3 DNA sequence: TGTGCCAGCTCACCAGAGGGATTGGGGTATGGCTACACCTTC. It translates to CASSPEGLGYGYTF.

A note on this clone: The same CDR3 can be traced to other DNA sequences in this sample. This chain connects TRBV5-4 to TRBJ1-1, with D hard to call. With 1 base removed from V and 1 base from J, the gap between germline ends came to 8 bases. There are 14 residues in the CDR3. Germline assignment: CDR1 SGHNT and CDR2 YYREEE (reference sequence). The CDR3 sequence: CASSLTRGNTEAFF. In DNA form, the CDR3 reads TGTGCCAGCAGCTTGACCCGGGGGAACACTGAAGCTTTCTTT.

V gene TRBV9 combines with J gene TRBJ2-7; TRBD1 matches at 9 bases. From germline, CDR1 is SGDLS and CDR2 YYNGEE. V shed 1 base and J 6 bases; nucleotides not matched to a gene: 8. The CDR3 is 15 amino acids. In nucleotides, the CDR3 is TGTGCCAGCAGCGTATCCGGGACAGGGCTATCCGAGCAGTACTTC. This sequence encodes CASSVSGTGLSEQYF.

The rearrangement joins TRBV21-1 to TRBJ1-5; TRBD1, the table's D call, lacks a check against the DNA. TRBV21-1 is recorded as a pseudogene. This CDR3 spans 14 amino acids. The CDR3 loop is CASRKGQPFRPQHF. CDR3 coding DNA: TGTGCCAGCAGAAAGGGGCAGCCCTTCAGGCCCCAGCATTTT.

This clone was recorded only once. This chain joins TRBV27 and TRBJ2-1, with TRBD1 as a possible D gene (6 bases). Per the germline V gene, CDR1 is MNHEY and CDR2 is SMNVEV (reference sequence). This CDR3 spans 13 amino acids. V lost 4 bases and J 7 bases, leaving 11 bases between the germline ends. CDR3 sequence (DNA): TGTGCCAGCAGTTCCTCAGGGGATAATGAGCAGTTCTTC. Translated, it gives CASSSSGDNEQFF.

The V call is TRBV27, the J call TRBJ2-1, with TRBD2 matching over 8 bases. This CDR3 has 17 residues. CDR1 and CDR2 from the germline V gene are MNHEY and SMNVEV (reference sequence). Trimming took 6 bases from V and 2 from J; bases not matched to a gene: 12. CDR3 loop: CASSSSGPGGPYNEQFF. As DNA, the CDR3 is TGTGCCAGCAGCTCTAGCGGGCCCGGGGGCCCCTACAATGAGCAGTTCTTC.

The chain couples TRBV5-4 to TRBJ1-2; 8 bases align to TRBD1. J gave up 5 bases and V 4 bases, and 4 bases lay outside the gene matches. Germline-derived CDR1 and CDR2 are SGHNT and YYREEE (reference sequence). The CDR3 contains 13 residues. In DNA, the CDR3 is TGTGCCAGCAGCATAGACAGGGGATATGGCTACACCTTC. Protein sequence: CASSIDRGYGYTF.